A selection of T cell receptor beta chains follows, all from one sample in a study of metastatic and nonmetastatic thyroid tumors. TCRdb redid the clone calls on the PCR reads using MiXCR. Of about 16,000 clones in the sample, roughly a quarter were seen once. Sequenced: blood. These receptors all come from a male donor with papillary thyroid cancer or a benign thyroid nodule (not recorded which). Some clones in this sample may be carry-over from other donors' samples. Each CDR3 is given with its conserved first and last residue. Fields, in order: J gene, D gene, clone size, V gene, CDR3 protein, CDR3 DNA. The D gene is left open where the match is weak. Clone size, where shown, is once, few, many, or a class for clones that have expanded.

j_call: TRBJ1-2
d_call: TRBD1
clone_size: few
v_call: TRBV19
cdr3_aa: CASSVQGSDGYTF
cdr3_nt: TGTGCCAGTAGTGTACAGGGGAGTGATGGCTACACCTTC

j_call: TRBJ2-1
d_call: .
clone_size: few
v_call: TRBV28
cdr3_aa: CASSFPLVSEQFF
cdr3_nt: TGTGCCAGCAGTTTTCCGCTAGTCTCCGAGCAGTTCTTC

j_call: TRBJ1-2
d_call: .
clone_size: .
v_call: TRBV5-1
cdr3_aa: CASTLDFREDGYTF
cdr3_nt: TGCGCCAGCACGTTGGACTTCCGGGAGGACGGCTACACCTTC

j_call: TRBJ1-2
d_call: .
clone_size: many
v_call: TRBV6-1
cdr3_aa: CASIHREPYGCTF
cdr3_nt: TGTGCCAGCATTCACCGGGAGCCCTATGGCTGCACCTTC

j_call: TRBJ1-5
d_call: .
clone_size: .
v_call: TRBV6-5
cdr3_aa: CASSYSSTGGNQPQHF
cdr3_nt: TGTGCCAGCAGTTACTCGAGTACCGGGGGCAATCAGCCCCAGCATTTT

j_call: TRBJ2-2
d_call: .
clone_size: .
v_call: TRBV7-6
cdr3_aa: CASTQLPTGTRELFF
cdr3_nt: TGTGCCAGCACCCAACTACCTACCGGGACACGGGAGCTGTTTTTT

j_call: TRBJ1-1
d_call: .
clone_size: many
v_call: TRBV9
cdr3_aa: CASSPRTGNTEAFF
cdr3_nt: TGTGCCAGCAGCCCCCGGACGGGGAACACTGAAGCTTTCTTT

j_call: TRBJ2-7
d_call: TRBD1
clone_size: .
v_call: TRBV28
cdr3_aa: CASTTDRELEQYF
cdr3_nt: TGTGCCAGCACCACCGACAGGGAGTTGGAGCAGTACTTC

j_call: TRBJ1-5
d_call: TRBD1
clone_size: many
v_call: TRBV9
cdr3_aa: CASSAGQGNQPQHF
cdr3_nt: TGTGCCAGCAGCGCAGGACAGGGAAATCAGCCCCAGCATTTT

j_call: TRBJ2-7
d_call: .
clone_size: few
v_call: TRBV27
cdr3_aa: CASRIEGQYDQYF
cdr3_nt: TGTGCCAGTAGAATAGAAGGACAGTACGATCAGTACTTC

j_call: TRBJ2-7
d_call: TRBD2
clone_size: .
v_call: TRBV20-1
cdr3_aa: CSVVLAGYSYEQYF
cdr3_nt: TGCAGTGTTGTACTAGCGGGATACTCCTACGAGCAGTACTTC

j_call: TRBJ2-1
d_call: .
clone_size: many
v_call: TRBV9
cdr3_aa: CASSVPRAGGVEQFF
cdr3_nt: TGTGCCAGCAGCGTCCCCCGGGCAGGTGGGGTGGAGCAGTTCTTC

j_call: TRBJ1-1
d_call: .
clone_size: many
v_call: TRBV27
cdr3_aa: CASSLGTNTEAFF
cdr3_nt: TGTGCCTCCAGTTTAGGCACGAACACTGAAGCTTTCTTT

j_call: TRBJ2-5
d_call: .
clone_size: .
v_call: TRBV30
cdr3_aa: CALRVTQGKTQYF
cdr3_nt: TGTGCCTTGAGGGTAACACAGGGAAAGACCCAGTACTTC

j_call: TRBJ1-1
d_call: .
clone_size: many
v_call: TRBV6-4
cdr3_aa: CASSPDSYTEAFF
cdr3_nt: TGTGCCAGCAGTCCCGACAGCTACACTGAAGCTTTCTTT

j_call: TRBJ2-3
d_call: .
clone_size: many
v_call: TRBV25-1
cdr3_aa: CANRSGRRLEDTQYF
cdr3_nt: TGTGCCAACCGGTCGGGGAGGAGGTTAGAAGATACGCAGTATTTT

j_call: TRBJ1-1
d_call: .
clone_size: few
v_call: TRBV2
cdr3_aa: CASSEQGYRTEAFF
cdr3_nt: TGTGCCAGCAGTGAACAGGGATATCGCACTGAAGCTTTCTTT

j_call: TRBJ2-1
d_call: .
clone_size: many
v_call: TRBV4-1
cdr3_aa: CASSQESRYNEQFF
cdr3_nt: TGCGCCAGCAGCCAAGAATCCAGGTACAATGAGCAGTTCTTC

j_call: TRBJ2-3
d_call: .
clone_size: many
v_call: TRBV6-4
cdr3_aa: CASSDSRDTDTQYF
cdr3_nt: TGTGCCAGCAGTGACTCGAGGGACACAGATACGCAGTATTTT

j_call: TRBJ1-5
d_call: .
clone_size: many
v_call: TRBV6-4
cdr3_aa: CASSDSANQPQHF
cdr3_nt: TGTGCCAGCAGTGACTCCGCCAATCAGCCCCAGCATTTT

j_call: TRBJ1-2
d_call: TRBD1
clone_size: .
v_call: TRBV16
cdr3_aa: CASSPSLTGYGYTF
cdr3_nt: TGTGCCAGCAGCCCTTCTCTGACAGGGTACGGCTACACCTTC

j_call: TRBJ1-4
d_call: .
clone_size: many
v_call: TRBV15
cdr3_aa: CATSRDRAAIATNEKLFF
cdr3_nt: TGTGCCACCAGCAGAGACAGGGCAGCAATTGCAACTAATGAAAAACTGTTTTTT

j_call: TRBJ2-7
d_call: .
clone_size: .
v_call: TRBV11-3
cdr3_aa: CASNSDRSPYEQYF
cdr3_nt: TGTGCCAGCAACTCCGACAGGAGCCCCTACGAGCAGTACTTC

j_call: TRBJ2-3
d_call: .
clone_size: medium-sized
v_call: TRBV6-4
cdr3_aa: CASSLRYETDTQYF
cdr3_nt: TGTGCCAGCAGCCTAAGATATGAGACAGATACGCAGTATTTT

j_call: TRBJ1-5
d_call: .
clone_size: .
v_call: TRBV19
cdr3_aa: CASSRTGTYYSNQPQHF
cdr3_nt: TGTGCCAGTAGTAGAACCGGGACGTATTATAGCAATCAGCCCCAGCATTTT

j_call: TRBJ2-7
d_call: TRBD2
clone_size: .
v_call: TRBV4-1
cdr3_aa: CASSQLAGGINEQYF
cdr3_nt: TGCGCCAGCAGCCAACTCGCGGGAGGGATCAACGAGCAGTACTTC

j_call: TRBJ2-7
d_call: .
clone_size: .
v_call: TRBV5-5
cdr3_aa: CASSLARGSNYEQYF
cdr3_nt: TGTGCCAGCAGCTTGGCCCGGGGATCTAATTACGAGCAGTACTTC

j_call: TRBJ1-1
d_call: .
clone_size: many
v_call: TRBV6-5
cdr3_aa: CAGSYGRRVNTEAFF
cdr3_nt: TGTGCCGGCAGTTACGGTCGGAGGGTGAACACTGAAGCTTTCTTT

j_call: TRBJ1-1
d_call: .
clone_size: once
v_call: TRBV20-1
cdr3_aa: CSASAQSNTEAFF
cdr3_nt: TGCAGTGCTAGTGCCCAGTCGAACACTGAAGCTTTCTTT

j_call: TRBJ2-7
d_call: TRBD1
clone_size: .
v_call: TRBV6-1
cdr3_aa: CASSEGQGFYEQYF
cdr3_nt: TGTGCCAGCAGTGAGGGACAGGGCTTCTACGAGCAGTACTTC

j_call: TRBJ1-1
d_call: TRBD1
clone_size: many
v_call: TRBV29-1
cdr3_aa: CSVEGPQGVGNTEAFF
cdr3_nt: TGCAGCGTTGAAGGGCCCCAGGGGGTGGGGAACACTGAAGCTTTCTTT

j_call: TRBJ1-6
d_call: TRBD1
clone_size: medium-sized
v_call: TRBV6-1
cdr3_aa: CASRESRGSSYNSPLHF
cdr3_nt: TGTGCCAGCAGGGAATCCAGGGGGAGCTCCTATAATTCACCCCTCCACTTT

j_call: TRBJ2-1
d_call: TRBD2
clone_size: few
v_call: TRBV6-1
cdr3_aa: CASSEESGGAYNEQFF
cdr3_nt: TGTGCCAGCAGTGAAGAGAGCGGGGGGGCCTACAATGAGCAGTTCTTC

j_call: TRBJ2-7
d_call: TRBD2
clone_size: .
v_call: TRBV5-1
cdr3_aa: CASSYGTSGSGGPNEQYF
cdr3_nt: TGCGCCAGCAGCTACGGGACTAGCGGGAGTGGGGGTCCTAACGAGCAGTACTTC

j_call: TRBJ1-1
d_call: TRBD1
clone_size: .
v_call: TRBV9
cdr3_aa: CASREDRVDTEAFF
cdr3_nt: TGTGCCAGCAGGGAAGACAGGGTGGACACTGAAGCTTTCTTT

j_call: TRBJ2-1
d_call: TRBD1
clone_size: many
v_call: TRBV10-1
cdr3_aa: CSDPGQGLCEQFF
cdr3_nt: TGCTCCGATCCGGGACAGGGTTTATGCGAGCAGTTCTTC

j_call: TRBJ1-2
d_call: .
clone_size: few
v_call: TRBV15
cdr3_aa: CVTTRIRAGWHGYTF
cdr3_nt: TGTGTCACCACCCGGATCCGGGCCGGTTGGCATGGCTACACCTTC

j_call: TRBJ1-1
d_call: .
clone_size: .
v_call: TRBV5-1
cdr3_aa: CASSLGTLNTGAFF
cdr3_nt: TGCGCCAGCAGCTTGGGGACACTGAACACTGGAGCTTTCTTT

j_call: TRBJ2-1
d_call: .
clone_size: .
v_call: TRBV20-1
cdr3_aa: CSATLAYEQFF
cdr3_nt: TGCAGTGCTACTCTAGCCTATGAGCAGTTCTTC

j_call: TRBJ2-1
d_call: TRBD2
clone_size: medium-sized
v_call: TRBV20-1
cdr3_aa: CSAPGLARNSYNEQFF
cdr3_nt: TGCAGTGCTCCGGGACTAGCGCGAAACTCCTACAATGAGCAGTTCTTC

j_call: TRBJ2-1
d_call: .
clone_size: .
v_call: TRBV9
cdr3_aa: CASSPPGLLGDEQFF
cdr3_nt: TGTGCCAGCAGCCCCCCCGGCCTGCTCGGGGATGAGCAGTTCTTC

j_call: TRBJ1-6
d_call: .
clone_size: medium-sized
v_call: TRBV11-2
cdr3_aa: CASSDDSGGSPLHF
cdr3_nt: TGTGCCAGCAGCGATGACTCCGGCGGGTCACCCCTCCACTTT

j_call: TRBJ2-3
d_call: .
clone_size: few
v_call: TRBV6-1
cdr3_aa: CASSEALGFQDTQYF
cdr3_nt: TGTGCCAGCAGTGAAGCTTTAGGGTTTCAAGATACGCAGTATTTT

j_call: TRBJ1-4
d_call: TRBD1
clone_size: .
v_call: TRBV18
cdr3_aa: CASSPMTGASGREKLFF
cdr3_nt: TGTGCCAGCTCACCAATGACAGGGGCCTCCGGGAGAGAAAAACTGTTTTTT

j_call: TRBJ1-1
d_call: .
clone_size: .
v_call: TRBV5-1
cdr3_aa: CASSLGFNTEAFF
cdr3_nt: TGCGCCAGCAGCCTAGGGTTCAACACTGAAGCTTTCTTT

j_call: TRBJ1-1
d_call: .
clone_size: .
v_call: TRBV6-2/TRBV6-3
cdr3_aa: CASSYRTWEEGPFF
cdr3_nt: TGTGCCAGCAGTTACAGGACTTGGGAGGAAGGGCCTTTCTTT

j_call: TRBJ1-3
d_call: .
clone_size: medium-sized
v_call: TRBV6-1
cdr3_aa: CASSQDSDRLNTIYF
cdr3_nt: TGTGCCAGCAGCCAGGACAGCGACCGATTGAACACCATATATTTT

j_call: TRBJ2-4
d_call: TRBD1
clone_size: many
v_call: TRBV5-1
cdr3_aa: CASSLGTGTGNKAKNIQYF
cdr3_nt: TGCGCCAGCAGCCTTGGGACAGGGACCGGAAATAAAGCCAAAAACATTCAGTACTTC

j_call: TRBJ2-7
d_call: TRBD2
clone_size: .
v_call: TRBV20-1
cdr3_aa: CSAKLSGRPPYEQYF
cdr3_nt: TGCAGTGCTAAACTTAGCGGGAGGCCCCCCTACGAGCAGTACTTC

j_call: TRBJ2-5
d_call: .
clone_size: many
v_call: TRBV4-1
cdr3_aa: CASSPGWEETQYF
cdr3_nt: TGCGCCAGCAGCCCGGGCTGGGAAGAGACTCAGTACTTC

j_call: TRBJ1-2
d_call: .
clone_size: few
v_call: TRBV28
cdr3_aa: CASSSEQLVGGYTF
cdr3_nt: TGTGCCAGCAGTAGTGAGCAGCTAGTCGGCGGCTACACCTTC

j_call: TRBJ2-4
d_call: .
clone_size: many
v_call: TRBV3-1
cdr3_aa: CASSQDLSGIDIQYF
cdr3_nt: TGTGCCAGCAGCCAAGATCTATCCGGGATTGACATTCAGTACTTC

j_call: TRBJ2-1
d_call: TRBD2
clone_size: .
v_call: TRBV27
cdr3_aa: CASSSGLAGGNEQFF
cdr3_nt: TGTGCCAGCAGTTCGGGACTAGCGGGGGGCAATGAGCAGTTCTTC

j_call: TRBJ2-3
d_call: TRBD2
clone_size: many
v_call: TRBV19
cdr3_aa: CASSTSGGGTDTQYF
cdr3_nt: TGTGCCAGTAGTACGAGCGGGGGGGGCACAGATACGCAGTATTTT

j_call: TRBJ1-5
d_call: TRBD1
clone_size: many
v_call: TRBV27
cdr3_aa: CASTQKTGVQPQHF
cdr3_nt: TGTGCCAGCACCCAAAAAACAGGGGTTCAGCCCCAGCATTTT